The 6 T cell receptor beta chains in this list originate from one sample, sequenced in a study of T cells in tumors after PD-1 blockade. Assay used: immunoSEQ multiplex PCR; TCRdb lists only in-frame clones, some missing. The table includes tens of thousands of clones, 80% detected once. Specimen: PBMCs, collected before anti-PD-1 treatment. Receptors were obtained from a human donor with basal cell carcinoma.

The chain's CDR3 is CASSLVSDTEAFF. The CDR3 nucleotides are TGTGCCAGCAGCTTGGTCAGCGACACTGAAGCTTTCTTT. The chain combines TRBV5-6 with TRBJ1-1; D remains unclear. The V end was cut by 0 bases, the J end by 3 bases, with 6 bases between. The CDR3 extends over 13 amino acids. Looked up from germline, CDR1 is SGHDT and CDR2 is YYEEEE.

The chain employs TRBV14 and TRBJ1-1; 9 bases are shared with TRBD1. This CDR3 has 15 residues. Germline CDR1 is SGHDN and CDR2 is FVKESK. J lost 1 base, V lost 4 bases, and 4 bases had no gene match. The DNA of the CDR3 is TGTGCCAGCAGCCGAGGACAGGGGACGAACACTGAAGCTTTCTTT. It is translated as CASSRGQGTNTEAFF.

The chain recombines TRBV5-1 with TRBJ2-7, with a possible D match to TRBD2 (6 bases). Trimming cost V 0 bases and J 0 bases, with 16 bases left between them. The CDR3 covers 17 residues. Germline V gene data show CDR1 as SGHRS and CDR2 as YFSETQ. CDR3 DNA: TGCGCCAGCAGCTTGGGAGACCTGGGACTGATCTCCTACGAGCAGTACTTC. This codes for CASSLGDLGLISYEQYF.

The rearrangement links TRBV14 to TRBJ1-6; possible D gene TRBD1, 5 bases. The CDR3 is 14 residues long. In germline, CDR1 is SGHDN, CDR2 FVKESK. Trimming stripped 0 bases from V and 7 bases from J, with 7 bases between. The CDR3 nucleotides are TGTGCCAGCAGCCAAGACCGGGGGAATTCACCCCTCCACTTT. Protein sequence: CASSQDRGNSPLHF.

This chain uses TRBV7-9 with TRBJ1-6; D possibly corresponds to TRBD1 (6 bases). Germline V gene sequence: CDR1 SEHNR, CDR2 FQNEAQ (reference sequence). This CDR3 region has 16 residues. V was trimmed by 2 bases and J by 0 bases, leaving 8 bases between them. The CDR3 DNA reads TGTGCCAGCAGCTTAAGGGGGAGCTCCTATAATTCACCCCTCCACTTT. It codes for CASSLRGSSYNSPLHF.

V usage is TRBV5-6 and J usage is TRBJ2-4, with D possibly matching TRBD2 (6 bases). Germline values: CDR1 SGHDT, CDR2 YYEEEE. The CDR3 loop spans 18 amino acids. The V and J ends lost 1 base and 0 bases respectively, with 17 bases between them. Written as DNA, the CDR3 is TGTGCCAGCAGCTTGAGGTATTGGGGGGACGCAGCCAAAAACATTCAGTACTTC. Translated: CASSLRYWGDAAKNIQYF.